The subject of this entry is one T cell receptor beta chain. What antigen it recognizes has not been identified. No much larger clone is present one base from it, and per-base qualities are unavailable. TCR beta CDR3 regions were amplified from RNA transcripts. The first round of RT-PCR for the TCR CDR3 was performed with the HTBI primer set and the Qiagen OneStep RT-PCR kit. Libraries were constructed in a second round of multiplex PCR, after which size selection and purification were carried out. Libraries were sequenced paired-end with 100 bp reads on an Illumina HiSeq2000. In the paper's pipeline: SOAPnuke was used to process the raw data, throwing out any read that contained adapters or uncalled bases, had a mean Phred below 15, or lacked an exact constant-primer or identifier match. COPE v1.2.5 was used to merge the high-quality paired reads, and each unique nucleotide sequence was defined as a clonotype. MiTCR v1.1 was used to align the clonotypes against IMGT TRBV, TRBD and TRBJ reference segments. The analysis included only V-J combinations with a frequency above 0.0001, which together covered around 99% of the repertoires. The TCS score was defined as F50 (clonal expansion) divided by E x V (chaos), with BLOSUM62-based TCRdist calculated between CDR3 peptides within each V-J. Welch's t-statistics and random forest reduced roughly 500 V-J features to 13, which were used in a naive Bayes classifier (R e1071). TCRdb cleaned the public reads at Q25 with fastp, built clones with MiXCR and kept in-frame beta chains. Rows with one shared CDR3 protein collapse into an entry with the most common genes and DNA. These V and J calls are TCRdb output, not the study's own analysis. Within this sample are about 600,000 distinct CDR3 sequences, with 13% to 15% of them counted one time only. Roughly 7.1% of the sample belongs to the ten largest clones.

The CDR3 runs 18 residues from the cysteine to the phenylalanine. The only DNA kept is the CDR3, 54 bases in frame from the first base. As encoded in the germline V gene, CDR1 is SGDLS while CDR2 is YYNGEE. Trimming takes 2 bases off V and 1 base off J; junction bases not matched to a gene: 12. The data are from a study of T cells in Graves' hyperthyroidism and ophthalmopathy (dated 2019 in TCRdb). For the study in its entirety: Peripheral blood was sampled at the time of initial diagnosis, prior to any treatment. TCR V-J signatures able to tell the groups apart were searched for in a discovery cohort of 90 to 100 patients, of whom more than 40 had Graves' ophthalmopathy and around 56 had stable Graves' hyperthyroidism. The paper describes TCR Vbeta CDR3 sequencing of around 140 peripheral blood samples, made up of roughly 40 ophthalmopathy patients, over 70 hyperthyroidism patients and 17 progressor patients. Prospective prediction of ophthalmopathy was tested in an independent validation cohort of some 20 hyperthyroidism patients and 17 patients who later progressed to ophthalmopathy. The study also compared thyroid tissue and blood T-cell repertoires from roughly 6 Graves' hyperthyroidism patients. After sampling, hyperthyroidism patients received methimazole starting at 30 mg daily, and ophthalmopathy patients received high-dose intravenous methylprednisolone. The 100 discovery patients were randomly split 7:3 into training and test sets. Summary of the overall study and its limitations: In validation, progression to ophthalmopathy was predicted by the model with about 70% sensitivity and 72.22% specificity, a median of roughly 6 months before onset. A model built on a 13 V-J signature distinguished ophthalmopathy from stable hyperthyroidism, reaching 85% to 90% sensitivity and 81% to 83% specificity in cross-validation and 80%/75% in testing. Most expanded thyroid clonotypes (frequency above 0.001) were also found in blood, which suggests that blood repertoires may mirror thyroid immune responses. Sample size was not statistically predetermined, and investigators were not blinded to group allocation.

Ophthalmopathy patients had moderately to severely active disease, Clinical Activity Score of at least 3, NOSPECS grade of at least 4, and duration under 3 months. Exclusion was applied to patients with uncontrolled infections, other autoimmune diseases, pregnancy or lactation. Clinical symptoms, serum thyroxine and TRAb, thyroid ultrasound, and orbital computed tomography formed the basis for the diagnoses. PBMCs were isolated from roughly 10 ml of fresh peripheral blood by Ficoll-Paque density gradient centrifugation. Total RNA was extracted with Trizol reagent, and quality was checked on an Agilent 2100 Bioanalyzer.

This TCR was recovered from a woman between 18 and 30 years old with Graves' ophthalmopathy. Sequencing was performed on blood. This receptor chain uses TRBV9 and TRBJ1-3; 7 middle bases align to TRBD1. CDR3 protein: CASSVYGGGELSGNTIYF. The DNA is TGTGCCAGCAGCGTTTACGGAGGGGGCGAGCTTTCTGGAAACACCATATATTTT.